The 6 T cell receptor beta chains below all came from one sample that was sequenced in a study of T cell responses to AZD1222 COVID-19 vaccine. Method: immunoSEQ multiplex PCR; TCRdb's copy keeps in-frame clones and lacks some. This sample has about 150,000 clones, with about 92% found just once. This specimen was peripheral blood, taken on day 0 of AZD1222 vaccination. The receptors stem from an adult in good health.

The gene calls are TRBV5-5 and TRBJ1-2; tentative D call: TRBD1 (5 bases). CDR1 and CDR2 from the germline V gene are SGHKS and YYEKEE (reference sequence). The CDR3 covers 13 residues. Trimming pared 0 bases from V and 8 bases from J, leaving 11 bases between. For the CDR3, the DNA is TGTGCCAGCAGCTTGGTTCCAGGGACGGGCTACACCTTC. It encodes CASSLVPGTGYTF.

This clone appeared once. The chain combines TRBV28 with TRBJ2-7; TRBD1 matches at 7 bases. CDR1 is MDHEN and CDR2 is SYDVKM in the germline V gene. V shed 7 bases and J 2 bases; nucleotides not matched to a gene: 11. The CDR3 extends over 15 amino acids. The CDR3: CASNPPPGQTYEQYF. As DNA, the CDR3 is TGTGCCAGCAATCCTCCGCCGGGACAGACCTACGAGCAGTACTTC.

The V and J genes are TRBV27 and TRBJ2-3; 8 bases are shared with TRBD2. V trimming: 5 bases; J trimming: 0 bases; junction bases outside the gene matches: 7. The length of the CDR3 is 16 residues. Germline V gene data show CDR1 as MNHEY and CDR2 as SMNVEV (reference sequence). The CDR3 reads CASSLVAGTSTDTQYF. The CDR3 nucleotides are TGTGCCAGCAGTCTGGTAGCGGGGACGAGCACAGATACGCAGTATTTT.

J is TRBJ2-1 and V is TRBV30, with TRBD2 identical over 7 bases. Trimming removed 0 bases from V and 2 bases from J; junction bases left unmatched: 19. The CDR3 runs 20 residues. Germline V gene sequence: CDR1 GTSNPN, CDR2 SVGIG (reference sequence). The CDR3 sequence is CAWSVHEWVSGTTPYNEQFF. CDR3 DNA: TGTGCCTGGAGTGTACACGAGTGGGTGTCCGGGACTACCCCCTACAATGAGCAGTTCTTC.

The chain combines TRBV15 with TRBJ2-7; D call uncertain. Trimming took 3 bases from V and 4 from J, leaving 10 bases between them. In germline, CDR1 is LNHNV, CDR2 YYDKDF (reference sequence). CDR3 size: 13 residues. CDR3 bases: TGTGCCACCAGCAGTAGCACAGAATACGAGCAGTACTTC. The encoded protein is CATSSSTEYEQYF.

The CDR3 DNA is TGTGCCTGGAGTGGACAGCGCAATCAGCCCCAGCATTTT. Translated: CAWSGQRNQPQHF. This sequence joins TRBV30 and TRBJ1-5; D might be TRBD1 (5 bases). This CDR3 comprises 13 residues. Trimming took off 1 base at V and 2 bases at J, with 6 bases between the two ends. Germline V gene lookup returns CDR1 GTSNPN and CDR2 SVGIG (reference sequence).